This TCR beta chain was documented in a study of blood T cell repertoires in COVID-19. Study-wide background: COVID-19 samples, acute and convalescent, were from the United States, Italy and Spain.

Only in-frame clones appear in the TCRdb table, and some are missing; sequencing was by immunoSEQ multiplex PCR. The sample holds about 42,000 clones; roughly four fifths are singletons and the top ten take over 40%. The sequence came from a human donor in a cohort sampled during active COVID-19. The sequenced sample was peripheral blood.

CDR3 in amino acids: CASSTGQGVSYGYTF. DNA for the CDR3: TGCGCCAGCAGTACTGGACAGGGGGTAAGCTATGGCTACACCTTC. The chain combines TRBV10-1 with TRBJ1-2, with 10 positions matching TRBD1. J lost 4 bases, V lost 5 bases, and 7 bases had no gene match. The germline V gene has CDR1 WNHNN and CDR2 SYGVQD (reference sequence). The CDR3 has 15 residues.